A selection of T cell receptor beta chains follows, all from one sample in a study of T cell repertoires in cytomegalovirus infection. Via MiXCR, TCRdb re-called the reads, giving one row per CDR3 protein. The sample includes about 280,000 distinct CDR3 sequences, around 20% of them seen just once. Their target antigens are unknown. The sample consisted of cultured PBMCs, taken from culture after CMV antigen stimulation. The receptors come from a human donor in good health (CMV status not recorded). Some clones in this sample may be carry-over from other donors' samples. Both conserved end residues are part of each CDR3. A D gene is named only where the DNA matches it firmly. Clone size is given for some rows only: seen once, a few or many times, or a class if the clone is expanded.

clone_size	v_call	j_call	d_call	cdr3_length	cdr3_nt	cdr3_aa
NA	TRBV7-2	TRBJ2-3	NA	13	TGTGCCAGCAGCGGGCGTTCAAAGGATACGCAGTATTTT	CASSGRSKDTQYF
NA	TRBV19	TRBJ1-5	NA	16	TGTGCCAGTAGGAGGGTTATCGGGACAAACAATCAGCCCCAGCATTTT	CASRRVIGTNNQPQHF
few	TRBV7-9	TRBJ1-1	NA	12	TGTGCCAGTCAAACCGGGAACACTGAAGCTTTCTTT	CASQTGNTEAFF
few	TRBV29-1	TRBJ1-1	NA	12	TGCAGCGGGTCACATCAACAGGGTGTAGCTTTCTTT	CSGSHQQGVAFF
NA	TRBV18	TRBJ1-2	TRBD1	15	TGTGCCAGCTCACTTTACTCCGGGACAGATTATGGCTACACCTTC	CASSLYSGTDYGYTF
few	TRBV4-1	TRBJ2-3	NA	15	TGCGCCAGCAGCCAAAATGAACGGGTCACAGATACGCAGTATTTT	CASSQNERVTDTQYF
NA	TRBV15	TRBJ1-2	NA	14	TGTGCCACCAGCAGAGTAGGGGCCAGGGACGGCTACACCTTC	CATSRVGARDGYTF
NA	TRBV12-5	TRBJ2-1	TRBD2	16	TGTGCTAGTGGTTTGGTACTACAGCGGGAGGCCAATGAGCAGTTCTTC	CASGLVLQREANEQFF
few	TRBV27	TRBJ2-7	NA	15	TGTGCCAGCAGCCCGGTGGGGACCGGGGGCTACGAGCAGTACTTC	CASSPVGTGGYEQYF
NA	TRBV29-1	TRBJ1-2	NA	12	TGCAGCGTTGCCGACTATTCCTATGGCTACACCTTC	CSVADYSYGYTF
many	TRBV28	TRBJ2-7	NA	15	TGTGCCAGCAGTTCCTGGGGCGGGGAAGCCTACGAGCAGTACTTC	CASSSWGGEAYEQYF
few	TRBV6-2/TRBV6-3	TRBJ2-4	NA	14	TGTGCCAGCAGTTACTCTGGATCTGGGGACATTCAGTACTTC	CASSYSGSGDIQYF
NA	TRBV5-1	TRBJ1-2	NA	12	TGCGCCAGCTCGACAGATCGCTCTGGCTACACCTTC	CASSTDRSGYTF
NA	TRBV18	TRBJ2-3	TRBD2	16	TGTGCCAGCTCACCACTAACTAGCGGGAGGCCGGATACGCAGTATTTT	CASSPLTSGRPDTQYF
NA	TRBV19	TRBJ1-1	TRBD1	15	TGTGCCAGTAGTAGTGGACAGGCCAGGAACACTGAAGCTTTCTTT	CASSSGQARNTEAFF
NA	TRBV12-3/TRBV12-4	TRBJ2-1	TRBD1	15	TGTGCCAGCAGTCTTCCTCGGTCAGGGGGTATTGAGCAGTTCTTC	CASSLPRSGGIEQFF
few	TRBV5-4	TRBJ2-7	NA	13	TGTGCCAGCAGCCGACAGGAGCCCTACGAGCAGTACTTC	CASSRQEPYEQYF
few	TRBV2	TRBJ2-7	TRBD2	18	TGTGCCAGCAGAAAAACCCTCATGGGGCGGGAGGGCCTGTGGGAGCAGTACTTC	CASRKTLMGREGLWEQYF
NA	TRBV7-9	TRBJ1-5	NA	18	TGTGCCAGCAGCTTATCGCAGTTCCCCGAGATCTCGGATCAGCCCCAGCATTTT	CASSLSQFPEISDQPQHF
NA	TRBV18	TRBJ2-2	NA	14	TGTGCCAGCTCGTACGCTGGGAGCACCGGGGAGCTGTTTTTT	CASSYAGSTGELFF
many	TRBV4-3	TRBJ2-1	TRBD2	15	TGCGCCAGCAGCCAACTAGCGGGAGTTCACGATGAGCAGTTCTTC	CASSQLAGVHDEQFF
many	TRBV7-2	TRBJ2-3	TRBD2	13	TGTGCCAGCCAAGCGGGAGTGGCAGATACGCAGTATTTT	CASQAGVADTQYF
NA	TRBV7-2	TRBJ2-5	NA	14	TGTGCCAGCAGCCCCACGGGGGACCAAGAGACCCAGTACTTC	CASSPTGDQETQYF
NA	TRBV30	TRBJ1-4	NA	14	TGTGCCTGGGGCCCGGGGAGACCTAATGAAAAACTGTTTTTT	CAWGPGRPNEKLFF
NA	TRBV20-1	TRBJ1-1	NA	11	TGCAGTGCTAGAGATCGTCCTGAAGCTTTCTTT	CSARDRPEAFF
few	TRBV29-1	TRBJ2-5	NA	10	TGCAGCGTTGTTTGGGAGACCCAGTACTTC	CSVVWETQYF
many	TRBV10-3	TRBJ1-5	NA	17	TGTGCCATCAGTGAGTCGAGGTCCAGGGCGACAGATCAGCCCCAGCATTTT	CAISESRSRATDQPQHF
NA	TRBV7-9	TRBJ1-5	NA	13	TGTGCCAGCAGCAAATCGGGACTTAAGCCCCAGCATTTT	CASSKSGLKPQHF
many	TRBV7-2	TRBJ2-3	TRBD2	17	TGTGCCAGCAGCTTATTAAAGCTAGCGGGGAGCACAGATACGCAGTATTTT	CASSLLKLAGSTDTQYF
many	TRBV7-2	TRBJ1-4	NA	14	TGTGCCAGCAGCTTAGAGAGGGGAGCTGAAAAACTGTTTTTT	CASSLERGAEKLFF
few	TRBV5-4	TRBJ1-2	NA	14	TGTGCCAGCAGCGGGGGAGGGAGGAACTATGGCTACACCTTC	CASSGGGRNYGYTF
NA	TRBV7-6	TRBJ2-2	TRBD1	16	TGTGCCAGCAGCGAAGACAGGGACGCGAACACCGGGGAGCTGTTTTTT	CASSEDRDANTGELFF
NA	TRBV20-1	TRBJ1-1	TRBD1	13	TGCAGTGCTCTCAGACAGGGGGCCACTGAAGCTTTCTTT	CSALRQGATEAFF
few	TRBV7-2	TRBJ2-5	TRBD2	16	TGTGCCAGCAGCACCGGGACTAGCGCTCACCAAGAGACCCAGTACTTC	CASSTGTSAHQETQYF
few	TRBV20-1	TRBJ2-1	TRBD2	15	TGCAGTGCTAGTACCCGGGACTACGCCTACAATGAGCAGTTCTTC	CSASTRDYAYNEQFF
NA	TRBV12-3/TRBV12-4	TRBJ1-4	TRBD1	13	TGTGCCAGCAGTTTTGGACAGGGGGAAAAACTGTTTTTT	CASSFGQGEKLFF
few	TRBV5-1	TRBJ2-1	NA	12	TGCGCCAGTAGGGAACAGGACAATGAGCAGTTCTTC	CASREQDNEQFF
NA	TRBV19	TRBJ2-1	NA	14	TGTGCCAGTAGTATGAGCGCCGTTTGGAATAAGCAGTTCTTC	CASSMSAVWNKQFF